Below, one T cell receptor beta chain is given with its context. The data were taken from a study of blood T cell repertoires in COVID-19. In the study overall: Collection of acute and convalescent COVID-19 samples took place in the United States, Italy and Spain. In each case, the material was cDNA or gDNA derived from T cells, B-cell-depleted T cells, or PBMCs.

Sequenced by immunoSEQ multiplex PCR; TCRdb stores in-frame clones only, minus some. Among some 260,000 clones listed, 88% were seen once. The V gene end was trimmed by 0 bases and the J gene end by 6 bases; junction bases not matched to a gene: 10. This CDR3 contains 18 residues. Germline V gene data show CDR1 as SGHAT and CDR2 as FQNNGV. Sequencing used peripheral blood. The rearrangement joins TRBV11-2 to TRBJ1-5; TRBD1 matches at 11 bases. The TCR originated in a man of 80 years or more with acute or convalescent COVID-19. For the CDR3, the DNA is TGTGCCAGCAGCTTAGATCTGCCGGACAGGGGGCGAGGTCAGCCCCAGCATTTT. Amino acids: CASSLDLPDRGRGQPQHF.